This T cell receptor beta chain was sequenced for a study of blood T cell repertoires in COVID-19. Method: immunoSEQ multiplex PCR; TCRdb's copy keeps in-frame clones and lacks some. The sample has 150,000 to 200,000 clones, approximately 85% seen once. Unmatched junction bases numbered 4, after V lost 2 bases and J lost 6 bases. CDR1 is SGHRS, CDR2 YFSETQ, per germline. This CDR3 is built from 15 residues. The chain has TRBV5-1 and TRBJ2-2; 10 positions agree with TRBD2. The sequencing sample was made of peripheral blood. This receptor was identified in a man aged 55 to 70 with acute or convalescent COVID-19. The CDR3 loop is CASSFLAGEPGELFF. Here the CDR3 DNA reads TGCGCCAGCAGCTTCCTAGCGGGAGAGCCCGGGGAGCTGTTTTTT.